What follows describes a single T cell receptor beta chain. The CDR3 is 15 amino acids. V lost 5 bases to trimming and J lost 8 bases; unmatched junction nucleotides: 10. Germline V gene data show CDR1 as MNHEY and CDR2 as SMNVEV (reference sequence). The method was immunoSEQ multiplex PCR; TCRdb's version includes in-frame clones alone and lacks a portion of them. The table records around 270,000 clones, more than 70% of them present only once. The sample is drawn from a study of blood T cell repertoires in COVID-19. Study context: In each case, the material was cDNA or gDNA derived from T cells, B-cell-depleted T cells, or PBMCs.

The sequence was collected from a woman between 45 and 65 years old with acute or convalescent COVID-19. The V gene is TRBV27, the J gene TRBJ1-4; 8 positions match TRBD1. Sequences were obtained from peripheral blood. CDR3 DNA: TGTGCCAGCAGTAACCAGGGGGCGAGGAGAGAAAAACTGTTTTTT. Translation: CASSNQGARREKLFF.